These T cell receptor beta chains were read from a single sample in a study of blood T cell repertoires in COVID-19. TCRdb's copy holds only in-frame clones and misses some; the assay was immunoSEQ multiplex PCR. The data show about 110,000 clones, under 90% seen once. Material for sequencing was peripheral blood. These receptors were collected from a woman in her fifties or sixties with acute or convalescent COVID-19. Each CDR3 is given with its conserved first and last residue. The D gene is left open where the match is weak. A row's size may be missing; if present it is once, few, many or a size class.

V: TRBV5-1
size: -
J: TRBJ2-7
D: -
DNA: TGCGCCAGCAGCCGCTCACAGGGCGGGGAGCAGTACTTC
CDR3: CASSRSQGGEQYF

V: TRBV2
size: -
J: TRBJ2-3
D: TRBD1
DNA: TGTGCCAGCAGCGACAGGGAAAGGGATACGCAGTATTTT
CDR3: CASSDRERDTQYF

V: TRBV10-1
size: few
J: TRBJ1-1
D: -
DNA: TGCGCCAGCAGTGCCGAGGGAACTGAAGCTTTCTTT
CDR3: CASSAEGTEAFF

V: TRBV4-2
size: -
J: TRBJ2-7
D: -
DNA: TGTGCCAGCAGCCCCCCCGGGACTGGGAGCTACGAGCAGTACTTC
CDR3: CASSPPGTGSYEQYF

V: TRBV2
size: -
J: TRBJ1-5
D: -
DNA: TGTGCCAGCATGGCGGGCAATCAGCCCCAGCATTTT
CDR3: CASMAGNQPQHF

V: TRBV25-1
size: -
J: TRBJ1-1
D: -
DNA: TGTGCCAGCAGTGGACATTACAGGGACGAAGCTTTCTTT
CDR3: CASSGHYRDEAFF

V: TRBV7-2
size: -
J: TRBJ2-1
D: TRBD2
DNA: TGTGCCAGCAGCGTAACTAGCGGGGACTACAATGAGCAGTTCTTC
CDR3: CASSVTSGDYNEQFF

V: TRBV19
size: -
J: TRBJ1-5
D: TRBD1
DNA: TGTGCCAGTAGTATAGATGAAGGGGGACAGAAAGATCAGCCCCAGCATTTT
CDR3: CASSIDEGGQKDQPQHF

V: TRBV30
size: -
J: TRBJ1-5
D: TRBD1
DNA: TGTGCCTGGAGTGTAGGGACAGGGGGGCAGCCCCAGCATTTT
CDR3: CAWSVGTGGQPQHF

V: TRBV19
size: -
J: TRBJ1-4
D: TRBD1
DNA: TGTGCCAGTACCAAGACAGGGGAGCATGAAAAACTGTTTTTT
CDR3: CASTKTGEHEKLFF

V: TRBV7-6
size: once
J: TRBJ2-5
D: TRBD2
DNA: TGTGCCAGCAGCCAAGGGACTAGCGGACACCAAGAGACCCAGTACTTC
CDR3: CASSQGTSGHQETQYF

V: TRBV7-2
size: -
J: TRBJ2-2
D: -
DNA: TGTGCCGGGCGCGACAGGCTGAACACCGGGGAGCTGTTTTTT
CDR3: CAGRDRLNTGELFF

V: TRBV2
size: -
J: TRBJ2-1
D: TRBD2
DNA: TGTGCCAGCAGCGCTCTAGCGGGGGGCCGGGGTGAGCAGTTCTTC
CDR3: CASSALAGGRGEQFF

V: TRBV12-5
size: -
J: TRBJ2-2
D: -
DNA: TGTGCTAGTGCTCGAGATGTCGGGGAGCTGTTTTTT
CDR3: CASARDVGELFF

V: TRBV5-6
size: -
J: TRBJ2-5
D: TRBD2
DNA: TGTGCCAGCAGCGCTGGGACTAGCGGGCAAGAGACCCAGTACTTC
CDR3: CASSAGTSGQETQYF

V: TRBV6-9
size: few
J: TRBJ1-2
D: TRBD1
DNA: TGTGCCAGCACCCCCCCCCGGAGAGGGGGCGGGAACTATGGCTACACCTTC
CDR3: CASTPPRRGGGNYGYTF

V: TRBV28
size: -
J: TRBJ1-2
D: TRBD1
DNA: TGTGCCAGCAGCCTGACAGGGACTGCCTATGGCTACACCTTC
CDR3: CASSLTGTAYGYTF

V: TRBV27
size: -
J: TRBJ2-1
D: TRBD2
DNA: TGTGCCAGCAGTTCCTGGACTAGCGGGGGGCCCCGGAATGAGCAGTTCTTC
CDR3: CASSSWTSGGPRNEQFF

V: TRBV9
size: -
J: TRBJ2-1
D: TRBD2
DNA: TGTGCCAGCAGCGTGAGGCATTCGGGAGGGATCGGCAATGAGCAGTTCTTC
CDR3: CASSVRHSGGIGNEQFF

V: TRBV30
size: -
J: TRBJ1-1
D: TRBD1
DNA: TGTGCCCTCGACCTAGGCAGGGGGACTGAAGCTTTCTTT
CDR3: CALDLGRGTEAFF

V: TRBV3-1/TRBV3-2
size: -
J: TRBJ2-3
D: TRBD2
DNA: TGTGCCAGCAGCCAACGAAGCGGGACGCCCACCCCGTATTTT
CDR3: CASSQRSGTPTPYF

V: TRBV7-2
size: -
J: TRBJ2-7
D: -
DNA: TGTGCCAGCAGCTTAATGACTGGTTCCTACGAGCAGTACTTC
CDR3: CASSLMTGSYEQYF

V: TRBV7-8
size: few
J: TRBJ2-1
D: -
DNA: TGTGCCAGCAGCTTAACACGCGGGTACAACTACAATGAGCAGTTCTTC
CDR3: CASSLTRGYNYNEQFF

V: TRBV6-1
size: -
J: TRBJ1-5
D: TRBD1
DNA: TGTGCCAGCAGTGGGGACAGGGGGGCAGGTTGGCAGCCCCAGCATTTT
CDR3: CASSGDRGAGWQPQHF

V: TRBV19
size: -
J: TRBJ1-3
D: TRBD1
DNA: TGTGCCAGTAGTTTTCCCGGGACAGCCTCTGGAAACACCATATATTTT
CDR3: CASSFPGTASGNTIYF

V: TRBV5-6
size: -
J: TRBJ2-7
D: TRBD2
DNA: TGTGCCAGCAGTTGGGGACTAGCGGGGTCCTACGAGCAGTACTTC
CDR3: CASSWGLAGSYEQYF

V: TRBV9
size: -
J: TRBJ1-2
D: -
DNA: TGTGCCAGCAGCGTAGTCGGTTACGGGGGCTACACCTTC
CDR3: CASSVVGYGGYTF

V: TRBV25-1
size: many
J: TRBJ1-1
D: -
DNA: TGTGCCAGCAGTGGACAGGTCGCGAACACTGAAGCTTTCTTT
CDR3: CASSGQVANTEAFF

V: TRBV5-5
size: once
J: TRBJ2-1
D: TRBD1
DNA: TGTGCCAGCGACGGACAGGCCGATGAGCAGTTCTTC
CDR3: CASDGQADEQFF

V: TRBV2
size: -
J: TRBJ1-4
D: TRBD1
DNA: TGTGCCAGCAGTGAGGGCGGGACAGGGTATGAAAAACTGTTTTTT
CDR3: CASSEGGTGYEKLFF

V: TRBV5-1
size: -
J: TRBJ2-7
D: -
DNA: TGCGCCAGCAGCTTGCGGTCTAGCGATTTTTACGAGCAGTACTTC
CDR3: CASSLRSSDFYEQYF

V: TRBV2
size: -
J: TRBJ2-3
D: -
DNA: TGTGCCAGCAGTGCCAGGGTCGGGGATACGCAGTATTTT
CDR3: CASSARVGDTQYF

V: TRBV19
size: once
J: TRBJ1-1
D: TRBD1
DNA: TGTGCCAGTAGAAGACTCGGACAGGGAGGGTTGATCACTGAAGCTTTCTTT
CDR3: CASRRLGQGGLITEAFF

V: TRBV6-6
size: -
J: TRBJ1-2
D: -
DNA: TGTGCCAGCAGTTCCCAAACCGGACTCTTTGGCTACACCTTC
CDR3: CASSSQTGLFGYTF

V: TRBV11-3
size: -
J: TRBJ2-1
D: TRBD1
DNA: TGTGCCAGCAGCTACAGGACAGGAGCTAATGAGCAGTTCTTC
CDR3: CASSYRTGANEQFF

V: TRBV2
size: -
J: TRBJ2-1
D: TRBD1
DNA: TGTGCCAGCAGTGAGGGACAGTACAATGAGCAGTTCTTC
CDR3: CASSEGQYNEQFF

V: TRBV18
size: -
J: TRBJ1-2
D: TRBD1
DNA: TGTGCCAGCTCGGGCGGAGCGGGACAGGGGGCCTATGGCTACACCTTC
CDR3: CASSGGAGQGAYGYTF

V: TRBV9
size: -
J: TRBJ2-5
D: -
DNA: TGTGCCAGCAGCGCTGACTCGTTCCAAGAGACCCAGTACTTC
CDR3: CASSADSFQETQYF

V: TRBV7-9
size: -
J: TRBJ2-2
D: TRBD1
DNA: TGTGCCAGCAGCCCAGGACAGGGGGCTACGGGGAGCGGGGAGCTGTTTTTT
CDR3: CASSPGQGATGSGELFF

V: TRBV6-1
size: -
J: TRBJ1-5
D: -
DNA: TGTGCCAGCAGTGAACACAGGGTGGAACGTTTTGGCAATCAGCCCCAGCATTTT
CDR3: CASSEHRVERFGNQPQHF

V: TRBV18
size: -
J: TRBJ2-5
D: TRBD1
DNA: TGTGCCAGCTCACCAGGACAGGGAAGGTACCCTACTCAAGAGACCCAGTACTTC
CDR3: CASSPGQGRYPTQETQYF

V: TRBV3-1/TRBV3-2
size: -
J: TRBJ2-7
D: -
DNA: TGTGCCAGCAGCCAAGCCGGGACTGGTTTCCGCGAGCAGTACTTC
CDR3: CASSQAGTGFREQYF

V: TRBV5-5
size: -
J: TRBJ2-5
D: TRBD2
DNA: TGTGCCAGCGGACCCGAACTAGCGCCAGAGACCCAGTACTTC
CDR3: CASGPELAPETQYF

V: TRBV28
size: -
J: TRBJ2-1
D: TRBD2
DNA: TGTGCCAGCACTTCGGGGACTAACAATGAGCAGTTCTTC
CDR3: CASTSGTNNEQFF

V: TRBV2
size: -
J: TRBJ1-1
D: TRBD1
DNA: TGTGCCAGCAGATACAGGGGGCAGTCCACTGAAGCTTTCTTT
CDR3: CASRYRGQSTEAFF

V: TRBV2
size: -
J: TRBJ1-6
D: TRBD1
DNA: TGTGCCAGCAGTGGGCCACCGGGACAGGGGGTTTTACCCCTCCACTTT
CDR3: CASSGPPGQGVLPLHF

V: TRBV6-5
size: -
J: TRBJ2-1
D: -
DNA: TGTGCCAGCAGCCACAGGAATGAGCAGTTCTTC
CDR3: CASSHRNEQFF

V: TRBV19
size: -
J: TRBJ1-2
D: TRBD1
DNA: TGTGCCAGTAGTAGACAGGGGAACTATGGCTACACCTTC
CDR3: CASSRQGNYGYTF

V: TRBV2
size: -
J: TRBJ1-1
D: TRBD1
DNA: TGTGCCAGCGGTTCCCAGGGGGACACTGAAGCTTTCTTT
CDR3: CASGSQGDTEAFF

V: TRBV14
size: -
J: TRBJ2-7
D: -
DNA: TGTGCCAGCAGCCCAGGGAATCCGGGACTTCAACCCTACGAGCAGTACTTC
CDR3: CASSPGNPGLQPYEQYF

V: TRBV13
size: -
J: TRBJ1-6
D: -
DNA: TGTGCCAGCAGCTTTGGGCCAAATTCACCCCTCCACTTT
CDR3: CASSFGPNSPLHF

V: TRBV27
size: -
J: TRBJ2-3
D: TRBD2
DNA: TGTGCCAGCAGTTTAGGTATAGCGGGAGGGTCATGGGATACGCAGTATTTT
CDR3: CASSLGIAGGSWDTQYF

V: TRBV2
size: few
J: TRBJ1-2
D: TRBD1
DNA: TGTGCCAGGCCCTCAGGGGGCGGGAACTATGGCTACACCTTC
CDR3: CARPSGGGNYGYTF

V: TRBV7-9
size: -
J: TRBJ1-1
D: -
DNA: TGTGCCATCAAGAACAGCAACACTGAAGCTTTCTTT
CDR3: CAIKNSNTEAFF

V: TRBV2
size: -
J: TRBJ1-5
D: -
DNA: TGTGCCAGCAGTTCCCCGGGGGGGGGCAGGAATCAGCCCCAGCATTTT
CDR3: CASSSPGGGRNQPQHF

V: TRBV25-1
size: -
J: TRBJ1-2
D: TRBD1
DNA: TGTGCCAGCAGTGGGGCAGGGGGCAACTATGGCTACACCTTC
CDR3: CASSGAGGNYGYTF

V: TRBV5-4
size: once
J: TRBJ2-7
D: TRBD2
DNA: TGTGCCAGCAGCTCGACCTCTAGCGGGGGGGCCTACGAGCAGTACTTC
CDR3: CASSSTSSGGAYEQYF